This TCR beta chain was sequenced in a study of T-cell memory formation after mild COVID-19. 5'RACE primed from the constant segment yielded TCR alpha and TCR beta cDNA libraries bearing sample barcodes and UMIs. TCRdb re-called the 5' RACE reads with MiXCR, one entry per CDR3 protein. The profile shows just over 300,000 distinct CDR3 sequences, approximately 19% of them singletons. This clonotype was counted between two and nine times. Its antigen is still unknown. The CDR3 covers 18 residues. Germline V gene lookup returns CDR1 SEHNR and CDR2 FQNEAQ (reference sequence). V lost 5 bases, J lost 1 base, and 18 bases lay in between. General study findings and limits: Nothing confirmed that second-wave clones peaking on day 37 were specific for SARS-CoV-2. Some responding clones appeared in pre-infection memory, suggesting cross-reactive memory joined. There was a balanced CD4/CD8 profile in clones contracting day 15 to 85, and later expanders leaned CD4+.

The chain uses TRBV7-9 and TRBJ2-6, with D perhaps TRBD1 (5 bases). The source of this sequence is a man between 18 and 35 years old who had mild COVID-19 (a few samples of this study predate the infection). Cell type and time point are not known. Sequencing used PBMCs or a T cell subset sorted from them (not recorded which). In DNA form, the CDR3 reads TGTGCCAGCAGCCCAACGACAGTTCGGTTTTCTGGGGCCAACGTCCTGACTTTC. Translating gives CASSPTTVRFSGANVLTF.